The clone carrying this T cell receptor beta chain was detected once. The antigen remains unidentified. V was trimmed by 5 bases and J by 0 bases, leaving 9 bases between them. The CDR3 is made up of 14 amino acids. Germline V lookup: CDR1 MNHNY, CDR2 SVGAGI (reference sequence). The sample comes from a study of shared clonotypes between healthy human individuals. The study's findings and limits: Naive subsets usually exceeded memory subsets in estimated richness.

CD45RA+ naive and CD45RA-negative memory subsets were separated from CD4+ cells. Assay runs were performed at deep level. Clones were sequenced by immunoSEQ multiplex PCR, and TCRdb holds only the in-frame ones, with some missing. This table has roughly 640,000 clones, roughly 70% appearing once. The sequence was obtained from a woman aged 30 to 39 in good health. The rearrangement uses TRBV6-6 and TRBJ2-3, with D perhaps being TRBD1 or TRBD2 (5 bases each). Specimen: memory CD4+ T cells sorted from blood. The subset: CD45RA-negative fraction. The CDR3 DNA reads TGTGCCAGCAGTACCGGGGACAGCACAGATACGCAGTATTTT. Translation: CASSTGDSTDTQYF.